A selection of T cell receptor beta chains follows, all from one sample in a study of cytotoxic CD8 clonotypes in ibrutinib-treated CLL. The table came from immunoSEQ multiplex PCR; TCRdb's copy has only in-frame clones and leaves some out. The table shows 30,000 to 40,000 clones, with almost 70% occurring only once. Here the sequenced sample was PBMCs, taken before ibrutinib treatment. These receptor sequences come from a human donor with chronic lymphocytic leukemia. CDR3s include the opening cysteine and the closing phenylalanine or tryptophan. D genes are given only for firm matches. A row's size may be missing; if present it is once, few, many or a size class.

j_call: TRBJ1-5; clone_size: few; d_call: -; v_call: TRBV14; cdr3_aa: CASSQDYGTQHF; cdr3_nt: TGTGCCAGCAGCCAAGATTACGGGACCCAGCATTTT
j_call: TRBJ2-7; clone_size: -; d_call: TRBD1; v_call: TRBV7-9; cdr3_aa: CASSFVSGGRDEQYF; cdr3_nt: TGTGCCAGCAGCTTTGTTTCAGGGGGAAGGGACGAGCAGTACTTC
j_call: TRBJ1-1; clone_size: few; d_call: TRBD1; v_call: TRBV5-6; cdr3_aa: CASSPGTGVRTEAFF; cdr3_nt: TGTGCCAGCAGCCCCGGGACAGGGGTAAGAACTGAAGCTTTCTTT
j_call: TRBJ2-5; clone_size: once; d_call: -; v_call: TRBV6-5; cdr3_aa: CASSPKWETQYF; cdr3_nt: TGTGCCAGCAGCCCTAAGTGGGAGACCCAGTACTTC
j_call: TRBJ1-1; clone_size: -; d_call: TRBD1; v_call: TRBV4-3; cdr3_aa: CASSLTGGTEAFF; cdr3_nt: TGCGCCAGCAGCCTGACAGGGGGGACTGAAGCTTTCTTT
j_call: TRBJ2-3; clone_size: -; d_call: -; v_call: TRBV27; cdr3_aa: CATLRGGTDTQYF; cdr3_nt: TGTGCCACCCTGAGGGGAGGCACAGATACGCAGTATTTT
j_call: TRBJ1-1; clone_size: -; d_call: TRBD1; v_call: TRBV5-1; cdr3_aa: CASLGQANTEAFF; cdr3_nt: TGCGCCAGCTTGGGACAGGCGAACACTGAAGCTTTCTTT
j_call: TRBJ2-7; clone_size: -; d_call: -; v_call: TRBV4-3; cdr3_aa: CASSQGDRFGEQYF; cdr3_nt: TGCGCCAGCAGCCAAGGTGACAGGTTCGGCGAGCAGTACTTC
j_call: TRBJ1-2; clone_size: -; d_call: -; v_call: TRBV21-1; cdr3_aa: CASSIVRPFPYGYTF; cdr3_nt: TGTGCCAGCAGCATTGTTAGGCCCTTCCCTTATGGCTACACCTTC
j_call: TRBJ2-7; clone_size: -; d_call: TRBD1; v_call: TRBV5-1; cdr3_aa: CASSFEGAAYEQYF; cdr3_nt: TGCGCCAGCAGCTTCGAGGGGGCGGCCTACGAGCAGTACTTC
j_call: TRBJ1-6; clone_size: few; d_call: -; v_call: TRBV27; cdr3_aa: CASSLSGRAALHF; cdr3_nt: TGTGCCAGCAGTTTATCCGGCAGGGCAGCCCTCCACTTT
j_call: TRBJ2-1; clone_size: -; d_call: TRBD1; v_call: TRBV6-1; cdr3_aa: CASSVQGAPIYEQFF; cdr3_nt: TGTGCCAGCAGCGTACAGGGGGCTCCGATTTATGAGCAGTTCTTC
j_call: TRBJ2-7; clone_size: -; d_call: TRBD1; v_call: TRBV9; cdr3_aa: CASSPGTGLYGQYF; cdr3_nt: TGTGCCAGCAGCCCCGGGACAGGGCTATACGGGCAGTACTTC
j_call: TRBJ2-5; clone_size: -; d_call: TRBD2; v_call: TRBV27; cdr3_aa: CASSSIRGGGETQYF; cdr3_nt: TGTGCCAGCAGTTCTATACGGGGGGGAGGAGAGACCCAGTACTTC
j_call: TRBJ2-7; clone_size: -; d_call: -; v_call: TRBV27; cdr3_aa: CASSWGASYEQYF; cdr3_nt: TGTGCCAGCAGCTGGGGGGCCTCCTACGAGCAGTACTTC
j_call: TRBJ1-2; clone_size: -; d_call: TRBD1; v_call: TRBV7-2; cdr3_aa: CASSFAPLGQANGYTF; cdr3_nt: TGTGCCAGCAGTTTTGCTCCGCTTGGACAGGCTAATGGCTACACCTTC
j_call: TRBJ1-5; clone_size: -; d_call: -; v_call: TRBV15; cdr3_aa: CATSRSGHRGNQPQHF; cdr3_nt: TGTGCCACCAGCAGATCGGGACATCGTGGGAATCAGCCCCAGCATTTT
j_call: TRBJ2-7; clone_size: few; d_call: -; v_call: TRBV28; cdr3_aa: CASSSSSYEQYF; cdr3_nt: TGTGCCAGCAGTTCGTCCTCGTACGAGCAGTACTTC
j_call: TRBJ1-2; clone_size: few; d_call: -; v_call: TRBV10-3; cdr3_aa: CAISDGGNGYTF; cdr3_nt: TGTGCCATCAGTGATGGGGGGAATGGCTACACCTTC
j_call: TRBJ1-1; clone_size: -; d_call: -; v_call: TRBV5-8; cdr3_aa: CASFGANLNTEAFF; cdr3_nt: TGTGCCAGCTTTGGAGCAAACCTGAACACTGAAGCTTTCTTT
j_call: TRBJ2-4; clone_size: -; d_call: -; v_call: TRBV7-9; cdr3_aa: CASSLPDLYKNIQYF; cdr3_nt: TGTGCCAGCAGCTTACCGGATCTCTACAAAAACATTCAGTACTTC
j_call: TRBJ1-2; clone_size: -; d_call: -; v_call: TRBV9; cdr3_aa: CASSVQGPGGYTF; cdr3_nt: TGTGCCAGCAGCGTACAGGGGCCCGGCGGCTACACCTTC
j_call: TRBJ2-5; clone_size: -; d_call: -; v_call: TRBV4-3; cdr3_aa: CASSQDWQETQYF; cdr3_nt: TGCGCCAGCAGCCAAGATTGGCAAGAGACCCAGTACTTC
j_call: TRBJ2-7; clone_size: many; d_call: TRBD2; v_call: TRBV28; cdr3_aa: CASTPGGSGYEQYF; cdr3_nt: TGTGCCAGCACCCCAGGCGGGAGCGGTTACGAGCAGTACTTC
j_call: TRBJ1-5; clone_size: once; d_call: -; v_call: TRBV28; cdr3_aa: CASSSGHRSNQPQHF; cdr3_nt: TGTGCCAGCAGCTCGGGACATAGAAGCAATCAGCCCCAGCATTTT
j_call: TRBJ1-1; clone_size: few; d_call: -; v_call: TRBV19; cdr3_aa: CASSIMGTDEAFF; cdr3_nt: TGTGCCAGTAGTATAATGGGAACGGACGAAGCTTTCTTT
j_call: TRBJ2-7; clone_size: -; d_call: -; v_call: TRBV7-9; cdr3_aa: CASTLAFPYEQYF; cdr3_nt: TGTGCCAGCACCCTAGCCTTCCCCTACGAGCAGTACTTC
j_call: TRBJ1-1; clone_size: once; d_call: -; v_call: TRBV5-8; cdr3_aa: CASSLSLQGRGEAFF; cdr3_nt: TGTGCCAGCAGCTTGTCCCTGCAGGGAAGAGGGGAAGCTTTCTTT
j_call: TRBJ2-7; clone_size: -; d_call: -; v_call: TRBV29-1; cdr3_aa: CSVTPYGAREQYF; cdr3_nt: TGCAGCGTGACCCCCTATGGAGCACGCGAGCAGTACTTC
j_call: TRBJ2-3; clone_size: -; d_call: -; v_call: TRBV9; cdr3_aa: CASSAAGWTDTQYF; cdr3_nt: TGTGCCAGCAGCGCGGCGGGGTGGACAGATACGCAGTATTTT
j_call: TRBJ1-5; clone_size: -; d_call: -; v_call: TRBV7-9; cdr3_aa: CASSLGQGNQPQHF; cdr3_nt: TGTGCCAGCAGCTTAGGGCAGGGCAATCAGCCCCAGCATTTT
j_call: TRBJ1-4; clone_size: once; d_call: TRBD1; v_call: TRBV6-5; cdr3_aa: CATSFTGGFGEKLFF; cdr3_nt: TGTGCCACCTCATTTACAGGGGGCTTCGGTGAAAAACTGTTTTTT
j_call: TRBJ2-7; clone_size: medium-sized; d_call: TRBD1; v_call: TRBV27; cdr3_aa: CASSQGTDYEQYF; cdr3_nt: TGTGCCAGCAGTCAGGGGACAGACTACGAGCAGTACTTC
j_call: TRBJ2-7; clone_size: -; d_call: -; v_call: TRBV5-1; cdr3_aa: CASSSPPPTYEQYF; cdr3_nt: TGCGCCAGCAGCTCCCCGCCGCCAACCTACGAGCAGTACTTC
j_call: TRBJ2-1; clone_size: -; d_call: -; v_call: TRBV11-3; cdr3_aa: CASSLGNYNEQFF; cdr3_nt: TGTGCCAGCAGCTTAGGGAATTACAATGAGCAGTTCTTC
j_call: TRBJ1-1; clone_size: few; d_call: -; v_call: TRBV6-1; cdr3_aa: CASSLAVSEAFF; cdr3_nt: TGTGCCAGCAGCTTAGCGGTTAGTGAAGCTTTCTTT
j_call: TRBJ1-2; clone_size: -; d_call: -; v_call: TRBV6-5; cdr3_aa: CASSPGLGVGYGYTF; cdr3_nt: TGTGCCAGCAGCCCGGGACTGGGAGTAGGCTATGGCTACACCTTC
j_call: TRBJ2-1; clone_size: -; d_call: TRBD2; v_call: TRBV4-1; cdr3_aa: CASSQVQLAGDEQFF; cdr3_nt: TGCGCCAGCAGCCAAGTCCAACTAGCGGGCGATGAGCAGTTCTTC
j_call: TRBJ2-4; clone_size: -; d_call: -; v_call: TRBV5-4; cdr3_aa: CASSLGPGYIAKNIQYF; cdr3_nt: TGTGCCAGCAGCTTGGGGCCAGGGTATATAGCCAAAAACATTCAGTACTTC
j_call: TRBJ2-7; clone_size: few; d_call: TRBD1; v_call: TRBV28; cdr3_aa: CASSSTGVRSYEQYF; cdr3_nt: TGTGCCAGCAGTTCGACAGGGGTGAGATCCTACGAGCAGTACTTC
j_call: TRBJ2-7; clone_size: -; d_call: -; v_call: TRBV28; cdr3_aa: CASNPPVGGGSGQYF; cdr3_nt: TGTGCCAGCAACCCGCCGGTAGGGGGCGGTAGCGGGCAGTACTTC
j_call: TRBJ2-7; clone_size: -; d_call: TRBD1; v_call: TRBV28; cdr3_aa: CASTSDRAISYEQYF; cdr3_nt: TGTGCCAGCACCTCCGACAGGGCAATCTCCTACGAGCAGTACTTC
j_call: TRBJ2-1; clone_size: -; d_call: TRBD2; v_call: TRBV6-1; cdr3_aa: CASSEGLAGAGQFF; cdr3_nt: TGTGCCAGCAGTGAAGGCCTAGCGGGGGCGGGGCAGTTCTTC
j_call: TRBJ2-7; clone_size: few; d_call: -; v_call: TRBV10-3; cdr3_aa: CAISGRGRTYEQYF; cdr3_nt: TGTGCCATCAGTGGCAGGGGCCGGACCTACGAGCAGTACTTC
j_call: TRBJ1-6; clone_size: few; d_call: TRBD1; v_call: TRBV18; cdr3_aa: CASSRTGWTYNSPLHF; cdr3_nt: TGTGCCAGCTCACGGACAGGTTGGACCTATAATTCACCCCTCCACTTT
j_call: TRBJ2-3; clone_size: -; d_call: -; v_call: TRBV9; cdr3_aa: CASSVGTLATDTQYF; cdr3_nt: TGTGCCAGCAGCGTAGGAACCCTAGCCACAGATACGCAGTATTTT
j_call: TRBJ1-2; clone_size: -; d_call: -; v_call: TRBV30; cdr3_aa: CAWSVRGAQGYTF; cdr3_nt: TGTGCCTGGAGTGTACGAGGGGCCCAAGGCTACACCTTC
j_call: TRBJ2-7; clone_size: -; d_call: -; v_call: TRBV25-1; cdr3_aa: CATGNYEQYF; cdr3_nt: TGTGCCACAGGTAACTACGAGCAGTACTTC
j_call: TRBJ2-5; clone_size: once; d_call: TRBD1; v_call: TRBV5-1; cdr3_aa: CASSIPTGAGETQYF; cdr3_nt: TGCGCCAGCAGCATTCCGACAGGGGCTGGCGAGACCCAGTACTTC
j_call: TRBJ2-6; clone_size: -; d_call: -; v_call: TRBV28; cdr3_aa: CASSFRPGLESGANVLTF; cdr3_nt: TGTGCCAGCAGTTTTCGGCCAGGGCTAGAGTCTGGGGCCAACGTCCTGACTTTC
j_call: TRBJ1-2; clone_size: -; d_call: -; v_call: TRBV4-1; cdr3_aa: CASSQGRDGYTF; cdr3_nt: TGCGCCAGCAGCCAAGGTCGAGATGGCTACACCTTC
j_call: TRBJ1-1; clone_size: few; d_call: TRBD1; v_call: TRBV29-1; cdr3_aa: CSVGPVQGGTEAFF; cdr3_nt: TGCAGCGTTGGCCCAGTCCAGGGGGGAACTGAAGCTTTCTTT
j_call: TRBJ2-1; clone_size: -; d_call: -; v_call: TRBV30; cdr3_aa: CAWSPAGVPLYNEQFF; cdr3_nt: TGTGCCTGGAGTCCCGCCGGGGTGCCCCTATACAATGAGCAGTTCTTC
j_call: TRBJ1-1; clone_size: -; d_call: -; v_call: TRBV19; cdr3_aa: CASSISAGEAFF; cdr3_nt: TGTGCCAGTAGTATTTCCGCTGGGGAAGCTTTCTTT